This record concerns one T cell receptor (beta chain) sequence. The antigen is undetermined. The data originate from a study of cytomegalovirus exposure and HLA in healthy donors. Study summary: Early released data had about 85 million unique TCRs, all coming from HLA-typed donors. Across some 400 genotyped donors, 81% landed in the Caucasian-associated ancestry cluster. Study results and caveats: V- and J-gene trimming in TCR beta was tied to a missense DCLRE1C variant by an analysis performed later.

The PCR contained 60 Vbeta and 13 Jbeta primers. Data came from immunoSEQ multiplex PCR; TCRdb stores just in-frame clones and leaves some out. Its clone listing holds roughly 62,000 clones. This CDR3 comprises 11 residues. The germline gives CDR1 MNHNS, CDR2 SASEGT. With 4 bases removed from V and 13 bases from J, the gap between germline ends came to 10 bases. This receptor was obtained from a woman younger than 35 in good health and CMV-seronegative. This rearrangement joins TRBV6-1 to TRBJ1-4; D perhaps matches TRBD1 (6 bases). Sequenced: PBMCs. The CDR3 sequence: CASSAYRVLFF. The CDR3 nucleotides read TGTGCCAGCAGTGCATACAGGGTACTGTTTTTT.